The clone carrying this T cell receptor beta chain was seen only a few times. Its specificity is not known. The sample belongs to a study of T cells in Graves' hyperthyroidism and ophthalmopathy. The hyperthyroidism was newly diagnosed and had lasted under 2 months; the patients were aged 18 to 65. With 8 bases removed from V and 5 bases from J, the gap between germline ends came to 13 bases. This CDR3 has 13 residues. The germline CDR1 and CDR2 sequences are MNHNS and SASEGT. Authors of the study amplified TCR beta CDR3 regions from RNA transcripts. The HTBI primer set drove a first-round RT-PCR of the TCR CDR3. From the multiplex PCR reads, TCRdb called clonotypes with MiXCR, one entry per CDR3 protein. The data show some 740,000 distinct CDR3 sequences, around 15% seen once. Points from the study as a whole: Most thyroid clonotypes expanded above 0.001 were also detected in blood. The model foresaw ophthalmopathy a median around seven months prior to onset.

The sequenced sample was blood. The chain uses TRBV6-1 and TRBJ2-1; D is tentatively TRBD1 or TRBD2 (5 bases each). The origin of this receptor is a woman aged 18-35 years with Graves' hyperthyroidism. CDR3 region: CASCGTKNNEQFF. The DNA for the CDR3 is TGTGCCAGCTGTGGGACGAAAAACAATGAGCAGTTCTTC.